The 25 T cell receptor beta chains below come from one sample, sequenced in a study of shared T cell receptors in the human thymus. Repertoires were generated with immunoSEQ multiplex PCR, while TCRdb's copy carries only in-frame clones and drops some. The data show approximately 760,000 clones, 70% to 90% seen once. This sample was shared with a second study, whose subject was human thymus T cells.

The sequenced material came from thymocytes. Receptor source: a girl in the first two years of life with a congenital heart defect.

V is TRBV5-1 and J is TRBJ2-5; 7 nucleotides match TRBD2. Matching the DNA end better, TRBJ2-7 makes the J call doubtful. There are 15 residues in the CDR3. Germline CDR1 reads SGHRS; CDR2 reads YFSETQ. The CDR3 loop reads CASRQVSAGVYEQYF. CDR3 nucleotides: TGCGCCAGCAGACAGGTGTCCGCGGGGGTATACGAGCAGTACTTC.

This sequence joins TRBV5-4 and TRBJ2-7; TRBD1 agrees at 10 bases. V was pared by 4 bases and J by 7 bases, with 8 bases of the junction left unmatched. This CDR3 is built from 14 residues. In germline, CDR1 is SGHNT, CDR2 YYREEE (reference sequence). CDR3 nucleotide sequence: TGTGCCAGCAGCACGACAGGGGGCATGGGAGAGCAGTACTTC. This gives the protein CASSTTGGMGEQYF.

The chain is built from TRBV27 and TRBJ2-1; TRBD1 agrees at 8 bases. V dropped 6 bases and J dropped 6; count of bases not matched to a gene: 7. There are 14 residues in the CDR3. The germline V gene has CDR1 MNHEY and CDR2 SMNVEV (reference sequence). The CDR3 sequence is CASRGTGRRNEQFF. Written as DNA, the CDR3 is TGTGCCAGCAGGGGGACAGGACGTCGCAATGAGCAGTTCTTC.

The chain combines TRBV7-2 with TRBJ2-2; D ambiguous. The V gene lost 2 bases and the J gene lost 1 base, with 5 bases spanning the gap. Germline CDR1 SGHTA, CDR2 FQGNSA. The CDR3 totals 14 residues. CDR3 DNA: TGTGCCAGCAGCTTACATTGGAACACCGGGGAGCTGTTTTTT. This gives the protein CASSLHWNTGELFF.

The rearrangement links TRBV2 to TRBJ1-1; TRBD1 is a possible D gene (5 bases). Germline V gene data show CDR1 as SNHLY and CDR2 as FYNNEI. Trimming shortened V by 8 bases and J by 3 bases, and 16 bases separated the two germline ends. The length of the CDR3 is 14 residues. The CDR3 sequence is CASQYRFKDTEAFF. For the CDR3, the DNA is TGTGCCAGCCAATACAGGTTTAAGGACACTGAAGCTTTCTTT. Complete variable domain (other parts from reference TRBV2 and TRBJ1-1): EPEVTQTPSHQVTQMGQEVILRCVPISNHLYFYWYRQILGQKVEFLVSFYNNEISEKSEIFDDQFSVERPDGSNFTLKIRSTKLEDSAMYFCASQYRFKDTEAFFGQGTRLTVV.

The chain joins TRBV5-8 to TRBJ1-2, with a weak D call TRBD1 (6 bases). Trimming left V 5 bases short and J 8 bases short, with 13 bases between. CDR1 and CDR2 from the germline V gene are SGHTS and YDEGEE. There are 12 residues in the CDR3. The CDR3 DNA reads TGTGCCAGCAGACCCCAAGGGGGAGGCTACACCTTC. Translation gives CASRPQGGGYTF.

V usage is TRBV6-5 and J usage is TRBJ1-1; 7 bases line up with TRBD1. The ends lost 2 bases at V and 1 base at J; junction bases unmatched: 4. Germline V gene sequence: CDR1 MNHEY, CDR2 SVGAGI. This CDR3 comprises 15 residues. The CDR3 loop is CASSYKTGWNTEAFF. The DNA of the CDR3 is TGTGCCAGCAGTTACAAGACAGGGTGGAACACTGAAGCTTTCTTT.

The chain employs TRBV7-6 and TRBJ1-2; TRBD1 matches 8 bases. The CDR3 runs to 15 residues. The V gene's germline CDR1 is SGHVS and CDR2 FNYEAQ. Losses at the gene ends were 5 bases for V and 8 bases for J; bases not matched to a gene: 13. The CDR3 DNA follows: TGTGCCAGCAGCCCAACCCAAGACAGGGGTGGCGGCTACACCTTC. Residues: CASSPTQDRGGGYTF.

The chain joins TRBV9 to TRBJ1-1; TRBD1 matches 8 bases. V gave up 1 base and J gave up 0 bases; unmatched junction bases: 8. The CDR3 covers 17 residues. Looked up from germline, CDR1 is SGDLS and CDR2 is YYNGEE. The CDR3, as DNA: TGTGCCAGCAGCGTATTTAGGACAGGGTCTGTGAACACTGAAGCTTTCTTT. This translates into CASSVFRTGSVNTEAFF.

This chain joins TRBV11-2 and TRBJ1-1; 7 bases align to TRBD1. Germline CDR1 SGHAT, CDR2 FQNNGV. V was pared by 5 bases and J by 3 bases, with 21 bases of the junction left unmatched. The CDR3 is 19 amino acids. CDR3 in amino acids: CASSPSGTAKGRPDTEAFF. The CDR3 DNA follows: TGTGCCAGCAGCCCATCCGGGACAGCGAAGGGGAGACCGGACACTGAAGCTTTCTTT. Variable domain in full (rest from reference TRBV11-2 and TRBJ1-1): EAGVAQSPRYKIIEKRQSVAFWCNPISGHATLYWYQQILGQGPKLLIQFQNNGVVDDSQLPKDRFSAERLKGVDSTLKIQPAKLEDSAVYLCASSPSGTAKGRPDTEAFFGQGTRLTVV.

This clone was observed a handful of times. The V call is TRBV10-3, the J call TRBJ2-6; 7 bases fit TRBD1. Trimming at V came to 4 bases and at J to 0 bases, leaving 18 bases not matched to a gene. Germline assignment: CDR1 ENHRY and CDR2 SYGVKD. CDR3 size: 21 residues. The CDR3 protein is CAISGTLLQGLPSSGANVLTF. The CDR3 bases are TGTGCCATCAGTGGGACGTTACTACAGGGGCTCCCCAGCTCTGGGGCCAACGTCCTGACTTTC.

J is TRBJ1-2 and V is TRBV5-4, with TRBD1 as a possible D gene (6 bases). Trimming removed 2 bases from V and 3 bases from J, with 11 bases in between. Germline values: CDR1 SGHNT, CDR2 YYREEE (reference sequence). CDR3 length equals 14 residues. CDR3 in DNA: TGTGCCAGCAGCTTTCAGGGGCAAGACTATGGCTACACCTTC. Translating gives CASSFQGQDYGYTF.

V usage is TRBV2 and J usage is TRBJ1-2; D is perhaps TRBD1 (5 bases). V was trimmed by 5 bases and J by 4 bases, leaving 32 bases between them. Germline assignment: CDR1 SNHLY and CDR2 FYNNEI. The CDR3 extends over 20 amino acids. CDR3 in DNA: TGTGCCAGCAGTCAACCCCCGTGGGACCGGGCCCAGGGAGGAGGCTATGGCTACACCTTC. This translates into CASSQPPWDRAQGGGYGYTF.

This chain connects TRBV6-5 to TRBJ1-1; D is perhaps TRBD1 (6 bases). The CDR3 contains 15 residues. CDR1 and CDR2 (germline): MNHEY, SVGAGI. Trimming removed 2 bases at V and 1 base at J, with 11 bases between. This CDR3 is CASSYLSRGNTEAFF. The CDR3 bases are TGTGCCAGCAGTTACCTCTCCAGGGGGAACACTGAAGCTTTCTTT.

V gene TRBV5-5 combines with J gene TRBJ2-7; D possibly corresponds to TRBD2 (6 bases). The V end lost 0 bases, the J end lost 0 bases, and 13 bases lay between the germline ends. The CDR3 covers 16 residues. CDR1 and CDR2 from the germline V gene are SGHKS and YYEKEE (reference sequence). CDR3 sequence reads: CASSLARDSSSYEQYF. In DNA form, the CDR3 reads TGTGCCAGCAGCTTGGCCAGGGACTCCTCCTCCTACGAGCAGTACTTC.

Only a few counts were recorded for this clone. J is TRBJ1-1 and V is TRBV5-1; 11 positions agree with TRBD1. With V trimmed by 1 base and J by 9 bases, 5 bases remained unmatched. Germline CDR1 reads SGHRS; CDR2 reads YFSETQ. The CDR3 is made up of 14 amino acids. The CDR3, as DNA: TGCGCCAGCAGCTTGTGGACAGGGGGCAGGAAAGCTTTCTTT. Amino acids: CASSLWTGGRKAFF.

The V call is TRBV7-3, the J call TRBJ2-1; 9 nucleotides agree with TRBD2. This CDR3 contains 14 residues. Germline CDR1 reads SGHTA; CDR2 reads FQGTGA. J was trimmed by 8 bases and V by 3 bases; bases with no gene match: 5. CDR3 loop: CASSFVAGADEQFF. In DNA, the CDR3 is TGTGCCAGCAGCTTCGTAGCGGGGGCGGATGAGCAGTTCTTC.

The chain carries TRBV5-4 and TRBJ1-2; TRBD1 aligns across 9 bases. CDR3 length equals 15 residues. CDR1 is SGHNT, CDR2 YYREEE, per germline (reference sequence). The V segment lost 2 bases and the J segment 4 bases; nucleotides outside the gene matches: 6. DNA for the CDR3: TGTGCCAGCAGCTTTGGGGGACAGGGAATCTATGGCTACACCTTC. It translates to CASSFGGQGIYGYTF.

The chain combines TRBV6-6 with TRBJ2-2; possibly TRBD2 for D (5 bases). There are 15 residues in the CDR3. Germline-derived CDR1 and CDR2 are MNHNY and SVGAGI (reference sequence). Trimming took 0 bases from V and 7 from J, leaving 12 bases between them. The DNA for the CDR3 is TGTGCCAGCAGTTACTCGATGGCAGGAGGCGGGGAGCTGTTTTTT. Translation: CASSYSMAGGGELFF.

The CDR3 reads CASSGTGGTDGPYEQYF. CDR3 bases: TGTGCCAGCAGCGGGACAGGGGGCACGGACGGACCTTACGAGCAGTACTTC. The gene calls are TRBV5-5 and TRBJ2-7; 12 nucleotides agree with TRBD1. J gave up 4 bases and V 4 bases, and 12 bases lay outside the gene matches. The CDR3 totals 17 residues. Germline CDR1 is SGHKS and CDR2 is YYEKEE (reference sequence).

This rearrangement joins TRBV15 to TRBJ1-1; D call uncertain. V lost 1 base to trimming and J lost 0 bases, with 18 bases between them. The V gene's germline CDR1 is LNHNV and CDR2 YYDKDF (reference sequence). The CDR3 totals 18 residues. CDR3 region: CATSRGGGGRGLNTEAFF. The CDR3 DNA sequence: TGTGCCACCAGCAGAGGAGGTGGAGGCCGGGGATTGAACACTGAAGCTTTCTTT.

This chain uses TRBV4-3 with TRBJ2-1, with 7 bases that match TRBD1. This CDR3 has 17 residues. V dropped 3 bases and J dropped 6; count of bases not matched to a gene: 14. Germline CDR1 reads LGHNA; CDR2 reads YSLEER. Written as DNA, the CDR3 is TGCGCCAGCAGCCAGACACTTACAGGGGACGACATCAATGAGCAGTTCTTC. Residues: CASSQTLTGDDINEQFF.

The gene calls are TRBV7-8 and TRBJ2-1; 7 nucleotides align to TRBD1. This CDR3 has 14 residues. The V segment lost 4 bases and the J segment 4 bases; nucleotides outside the gene matches: 4. Germline V gene data show CDR1 as SGHVS and CDR2 as FQNEAQ. For the CDR3, the DNA is TGTGCCAGCAGCTGGGGGACAGCTTACAATGAGCAGTTCTTC. As protein: CASSWGTAYNEQFF. Complete variable domain (other parts from reference TRBV7-8 and TRBJ2-1): GAGVSQSPRYKVAKRGQDVALRCDPISGHVSLFWYQQALGQGPEFLTYFQNEAQLDKSGLPSDRFFAERPEGSVSTLKIQRTQQEDSAVYLCASSWGTAYNEQFFGPGTRLTVL.

The chain couples TRBV6-1 to TRBJ2-2; the match to TRBD1 covers 8 bases. Trimming cost V 0 bases and J 4 bases; bases outside gene matches: 7. Germline lookup yields CDR1 MNHNS and CDR2 SASEGT. The CDR3 totals 17 residues. The CDR3 DNA sequence: TGTGCCAGCAGTGAAGCTGACCGGGACAGGAGCACCGGGGAGCTGTTTTTT. It yields the protein CASSEADRDRSTGELFF.

About this clone: Other nucleotide sequences in the sample specify the same CDR3. V is TRBV5-1 and J is TRBJ1-6; no clear D gene. The ends were cut back, 0 bases at V and 6 bases at J, with 7 bases in the middle. Germline assignment: CDR1 SGHRS and CDR2 YFSETQ. This CDR3 is 14 amino acids long. The CDR3 DNA reads as TGCGCCAGCAGCTTGGGTTTCAGTAATTCACCCCTCCACTTT. Residues: CASSLGFSNSPLHF.